These 16 T cell receptor beta chains came from one sample sequenced in a study of blood T cell repertoires in COVID-19. Measured with immunoSEQ multiplex PCR; TCRdb has only the in-frame clones, and not every one. The sample gives about 270,000 clones, approximately 86% of which show up once; 8.5% to 10% is in the top ten. The source material was peripheral blood. These receptors came from a man aged 35 to 55 who had recovered from COVID-19.

The rearrangement links TRBV6-5 to TRBJ1-6; TRBD1 might be the D (5 bases). The CDR3 sequence is 16 residues long. Deletions cut 0 bases from V and 9 bases from J, with 15 bases between. Per the germline V gene, CDR1 is MNHEY and CDR2 is SVGAGI. CDR3 sequence: CASSYSRDYWGSPLHF. The CDR3 region has the DNA TGTGCCAGCAGTTACTCTAGGGACTACTGGGGTTCACCCCTCCACTTT.

The chain employs TRBV9 and TRBJ2-5; D perhaps matches TRBD2 (9 bases). V was clipped by 4 bases and J by 4 bases, with 20 bases between them. CDR3 size: 16 residues. The germline gives CDR1 SGDLS, CDR2 YYNGEE. CDR3 sequence (DNA): TGTGCCAGCAGCCCAGGGGGCGGGAGGGCCATAGAGACCCAGTACTTC. It yields the protein CASSPGGGRAIETQYF.

There are many counts of this clone. V usage is TRBV7-9 and J usage is TRBJ1-4; 7 positions match TRBD1. CDR3 size: 14 residues. Germline assignment: CDR1 SEHNR and CDR2 FQNEAQ (reference sequence). Losses at the gene ends were 5 bases for V and 5 bases for J; bases not matched to a gene: 5. The chain's CDR3 is CASSLGQVNEKLFF. CDR3 nucleotides: TGTGCCAGCAGCCTCGGACAGGTGAATGAAAAACTGTTTTTT.

The chain uses TRBV4-3 and TRBJ2-1, with 12 positions matching TRBD2. V shed 1 base, J shed 12 bases, and the junction held 4 bases outside the gene matches. CDR3 length: 14 residues. The germline CDR1 and CDR2 sequences are LGHNA and YSLEER. CDR3 residues: CASSQGLAGAGQFF. CDR3 DNA: TGCGCCAGCAGCCAAGGACTAGCGGGAGCGGGGCAGTTCTTC.

This chain joins TRBV5-1 and TRBJ1-4; D unresolved. The CDR3 length is 14 residues. V shed 9 bases and J shed 4 bases, with 16 bases lying between them. The germline V gene has CDR1 SGHRS and CDR2 YFSETQ. CDR3 sequence (DNA): TGCGCCACCCCATCGGAGCAGATTAATGAAAAACTGTTTTTT. Its translation: CATPSEQINEKLFF.

The chain has TRBV9 and TRBJ1-2, with 11 nucleotides matching TRBD1. The CDR3 is 17 residues long. V lost 0 bases to trimming and J lost 8 bases; unmatched junction nucleotides: 12. Germline CDR1 and CDR2: SGDLS and YYNGEE. The chain's CDR3 is CASSVGEDRGREGGYTF. As DNA, the CDR3 is TGTGCCAGCAGCGTAGGGGAGGACAGGGGGCGAGAAGGCGGCTACACCTTC. Drawing the rest from reference TRBV9 and TRBJ1-2, the complete variable domain is DSGVTQTPKHLITATGQRVTLRCSPRSGDLSVYWYQQSLDQGLQFLIQYYNGEERAKGNILERFSAQQFPDLHSELNLSSLELGDSALYFCASSVGEDRGREGGYTFGSGTRLTVV.

The DNA for the CDR3 is TGTGCCTGGAGTCCAGGGGGCACTGAAGCTTTCTTT. Encoded protein: CAWSPGGTEAFF. The chain combines TRBV30 with TRBJ1-1; the match to TRBD1 covers 7 bases. The V segment lost 2 bases and the J segment 4 bases; nucleotides outside the gene matches: 1. The germline gives CDR1 GTSNPN, CDR2 SVGIG (reference sequence). This CDR3 region has 12 residues.

As DNA, the CDR3 is TGTGCCAGCAGCTCCCTTCGAGCCCTAGCCAAAAACATTCAGTACTTC. It codes for CASSSLRALAKNIQYF. J is TRBJ2-4 and V is TRBV11-2; D is uncertain. From germline, CDR1 is SGHAT and CDR2 FQNNGV. This CDR3 spans 16 amino acids. V shed 4 bases and J shed 0 bases, with 13 bases lying between them.

This chain links TRBV20-1 with TRBJ1-1; D remains ambiguous. Germline lookup yields CDR1 DFQATT and CDR2 SNEGSKA (reference sequence). This CDR3 has 10 amino acids. V shed 3 bases and J shed 11 bases, with 10 bases lying between them. In nucleotides, the CDR3 is TGCAGTGCTAGTGGGGTGGGCGCTTTCTTT. It specifies CSASGVGAFF.

This CDR3 reads CASSTTPGLVGDTQYF. In nucleotides, the CDR3 is TGTGCCAGTAGTACCACCCCGGGTCTGGTTGGGGATACGCAGTATTTT. The V call is TRBV19, the J call TRBJ2-3; no reliable D call. This CDR3 comprises 16 residues. The germline V gene has CDR1 LNHDA and CDR2 SQIVND (reference sequence). V lost 4 bases to trimming and J lost 6 bases, with 20 bases between them.

This chain joins TRBV11-2 and TRBJ2-3; 7 nucleotides align to TRBD2. Germline CDR1 SGHAT, CDR2 FQNNGV. V lost 1 base to trimming and J lost 7 bases; unmatched junction nucleotides: 11. This CDR3 is 16 amino acids long. The DNA of the CDR3 is TGTGCCAGCAGCTTAGTAACGGGTATGGGACTAAATACGCAGTATTTT. This codes for CASSLVTGMGLNTQYF.

This chain joins TRBV4-3 and TRBJ1-1; D not certain. There are 13 residues in the CDR3. Germline V lookup: CDR1 LGHNA, CDR2 YSLEER. V gave up 4 bases and J gave up 10 bases, with 16 bases separating them. The CDR3 reads CASSPGYQVGAFF. In nucleotides, the CDR3 is TGCGCCAGCAGCCCAGGATACCAGGTTGGAGCTTTCTTT.

This chain joins TRBV28 and TRBJ1-2, with a tentative D call TRBD1 (6 bases). CDR3 size: 16 residues. The germline CDR1 and CDR2 sequences are MDHEN and SYDVKM. V gave up 3 bases and J gave up 8 bases, with 22 bases separating them. CDR3 sequence: CASSFAQGNPSGGYTF. CDR3 bases: TGTGCCAGCAGTTTCGCACAGGGAAACCCCTCTGGGGGCTACACCTTC.

On this clone: One end of the junction fails to match germline, which may point to a read error. The chain recombines TRBV27 with TRBJ1-6; no firm D call. This CDR3 contains 16 residues. Looked up from germline, CDR1 is MNHEY and CDR2 is SMNVEV (reference sequence). The CDR3 loop reads CASSLWSSSYNSPFHF. The DNA of the CDR3 is TGTGCCAGCAGTTTATGGAGCAGCTCCTATAATTCACCCTTCCACTTT.

This clone was seen only a few times. The rearrangement links TRBV14 to TRBJ2-7, with D maybe TRBD2 (5 bases). This CDR3 region has 12 residues. With 1 base removed from V and 6 bases from J, the gap between germline ends came to 7 bases. In germline, CDR1 is SGHDN, CDR2 FVKESK. The CDR3 protein is CASSQVRAEQYF. CDR3 nucleotide sequence: TGTGCCAGCAGCCAAGTGAGGGCCGAGCAGTACTTC.

The table lists this clone with a count of one. This chain uses TRBV5-5 with TRBJ2-3; 10 bases match TRBD2. V dropped 4 bases and J dropped 0; count of bases not matched to a gene: 11. CDR1 and CDR2 (germline): SGHKS, YYEKEE (reference sequence). The CDR3 contains 18 residues. DNA of the CDR3: TGTGCCAGCAGCCCTATCCCTAGCGGGGGCGTTAGCACAGATACGCAGTATTTT. Translation gives CASSPIPSGGVSTDTQYF.